Listed here are 14 T cell receptor beta chains from one sample, sequenced in a study of T cell changes during pregnancy in multiple sclerosis. Produced via immunoSEQ multiplex PCR; TCRdb's table is partial and in-frame only. Here the sample spans 49,000 or so clones, more than 85% being singletons. The sample here was peripheral blood, taken in the third trimester of pregnancy. Source of these receptors: a female donor with multiple sclerosis, enrolled in a pregnancy study.

CDR3 in amino acids: CASSLTAFNQPQHF. The CDR3 DNA sequence: TGTGCCAGCAGCCTGACAGCCTTCAATCAGCCCCAGCATTTT. The rearrangement joins TRBV6-6 to TRBJ1-5, with D maybe TRBD1 (5 bases). This CDR3 region has 14 residues. Per the germline V gene, CDR1 is MNHNY and CDR2 is SVGAGI (reference sequence). Between the trimmed V and J ends, which lost 6 bases and 3 bases, there was a span of 12 bases.

The rearrangement uses TRBV7-2 and TRBJ2-7, with 7 positions matching TRBD2. V gave up 1 base and J gave up 6 bases; unmatched junction bases: 12. CDR1 and CDR2 (germline): SGHTA, FQGNSA. This CDR3 has 16 amino acids. Here the CDR3 reads CASSLEIAVGGGEQYF. Here the CDR3 DNA reads TGTGCCAGCAGCTTAGAGATAGCGGTGGGGGGGGGCGAGCAGTACTTC.

This clone was counted only a few times. The CDR3 sequence is CASNENSGSSYNEQFF. CDR3 DNA: TGCGCCAGCAACGAGAATAGCGGGAGCTCCTACAATGAGCAGTTCTTC. The V call is TRBV4-3, the J call TRBJ2-1, with 9 bases lining up with TRBD2. Unmatched junction bases numbered 7, after V lost 7 bases and J lost 0 bases. The CDR3 extends over 16 amino acids. The germline CDR1 and CDR2 sequences are LGHNA and YSLEER.

The V and J genes are TRBV5-4 and TRBJ2-3; TRBD2 agrees at 14 bases. The length of the CDR3 is 18 residues. Germline V lookup: CDR1 SGHNT, CDR2 YYREEE (reference sequence). Losses at the gene ends were 3 bases for V and 0 bases for J; bases not matched to a gene: 6. The CDR3 DNA reads as TGTGCCAGCAGCTCCGGACTAGCGGGAGGAACTAGCACAGATACGCAGTATTTT. Protein sequence: CASSSGLAGGTSTDTQYF.

This sequence joins TRBV5-4 and TRBJ1-4, with 8 bases identical to TRBD1. V trimming: 4 bases; J trimming: 0 bases; junction bases outside the gene matches: 14. CDR1 and CDR2 (germline): SGHNT, YYREEE (reference sequence). The CDR3 is made up of 19 amino acids. The CDR3, as DNA: TGTGCCAGCAGCCCAGGGGGTACGGGACAGGCCGCAACTAATGAAAAACTGTTTTTT. This codes for CASSPGGTGQAATNEKLFF. The full variable domain, completed using reference TRBV5-4 and TRBJ1-4, is ETGVTQSPTHLIKTRGQQVTLRCSSQSGHNTVSWYQQALGQGPQFIFQYYREEENGRGNFPPRFSGLQFPNYSSELNVNALELDDSALYLCASSPGGTGQAATNEKLFFGSGTQLSVL.

The rearrangement uses TRBV2 and TRBJ1-2; D remains ambiguous. CDR1 and CDR2 (germline): SNHLY, FYNNEI. V shed 4 bases and J shed 4 bases, with 16 bases lying between them. This CDR3 comprises 15 residues. The CDR3 region has the DNA TGTGCCAGCAGTGCAGGCCGGGGAAGAGGCTATGGCTACACCTTC. Translated: CASSAGRGRGYGYTF.

CDR3 residues: CASSSQGGYEKLFF. The CDR3 DNA is TGTGCCAGCAGCTCACAGGGGGGTTATGAAAAACTGTTTTTT. The chain recombines TRBV7-9 with TRBJ1-4, with 8 bases matching TRBD1. V lost 4 bases and J lost 6; bases outside the gene matches: 4. The germline V gene encodes CDR1 SEHNR and CDR2 FQNEAQ (reference sequence). The CDR3 totals 14 residues.

The chain carries TRBV27 and TRBJ2-2; TRBD2 might be the D (6 bases). Trimming cost V 1 base and J 0 bases, with 6 bases left between them. The CDR3 sequence is 15 residues long. Germline V lookup: CDR1 MNHEY, CDR2 SMNVEV (reference sequence). The CDR3 reads CASSLLAANTGELFF. DNA for the CDR3: TGTGCCAGCAGTTTATTAGCGGCGAACACCGGGGAGCTGTTTTTT.

Written as DNA, the CDR3 is TGTGCCAGCAGCTTATTAGCGGGGAGTAGTTCCTACGAGCAGTACTTC. Its translation: CASSLLAGSSSYEQYF. This chain connects TRBV11-3 to TRBJ2-7; TRBD2 agrees at 8 bases. Germline V gene data show CDR1 as SGHNT and CDR2 as YENEEA. The CDR3 covers 16 residues. The J segment lost 1 base and the V segment lost 2 bases, leaving 7 bases of the junction unmatched.

The chain carries TRBV27 and TRBJ2-7; 11 nucleotides line up with TRBD2. Germline-derived CDR1 and CDR2 are MNHEY and SMNVEV (reference sequence). The J segment lost 9 bases and the V segment lost 8 bases, leaving 21 bases of the junction unmatched. CDR3 size: 17 residues. The CDR3 DNA reads as TGTGCCAGCCTTCCGGGACTAGCGGTTGGGGGGTACGGCGGGCAGTACTTC. As protein: CASLPGLAVGGYGGQYF.

This chain's CDR3 is CASSHGETEQFF. The CDR3 DNA sequence: TGTGCCAGCAGCCACGGGGAAACGGAGCAGTTCTTC. The chain recombines TRBV7-2 with TRBJ2-1, with a tentative D call TRBD2 (5 bases). CDR3 length: 12 amino acids. Germline lookup yields CDR1 SGHTA and CDR2 FQGNSA. Trimming removed 5 bases from V and 10 bases from J, with 12 bases in between.

The V call is TRBV6-5, the J call TRBJ2-7, with 9 bases fitting TRBD2. Germline-derived CDR1 and CDR2 are MNHEY and SVGAGI. This CDR3 region has 15 residues. V trimming: 0 bases; J trimming: 4 bases; junction bases outside the gene matches: 4. CDR3 DNA sequence: TGTGCCAGCAGTTACTCAGCGGGAGGTGGTTACGAGCAGTACTTC. Translation gives CASSYSAGGGYEQYF.

The chain couples TRBV25-1 to TRBJ2-7, with 7 positions matching TRBD1. This CDR3 is 13 amino acids long. After removal of 3 bases from V and 4 bases from J, the junction contained 3 bases not matched to a gene. In germline, CDR1 is MGHDK, CDR2 SYGVNS. The CDR3 DNA sequence: TGTGCCAGCAGTGAGGGACAGCTATACGAGCAGTACTTC. Its protein is CASSEGQLYEQYF.

The rearrangement uses TRBV9 and TRBJ2-6; 8 positions agree with TRBD1. V shed 4 bases, J shed 0 bases, and the junction held 3 bases outside the gene matches. From germline, CDR1 is SGDLS and CDR2 YYNGEE. This CDR3 has 16 residues. CDR3 coding DNA: TGTGCCAGCAGCCCCGGGACAGGCTCTGGGGCCAACGTCCTGACTTTC. Its translation is CASSPGTGSGANVLTF.